One and the same sample provided the 5 T cell receptor beta chains below, sequenced in a study of T-cell memory formation after mild COVID-19. Each CDR3 protein is one row after TCRdb ran MiXCR on the 5' RACE reads. Among almost 550,000 distinct CDR3 sequences listed, roughly 22% were seen once. The specimen was PBMCs or a T cell subset sorted from them (not recorded which). The receptor source for this set is an adult woman who had mild COVID-19 (a few samples of this study predate the infection). Cell type and time point are not known.

At least ten counts were recorded for this clonotype. The V and J genes are TRBV9 and TRBJ1-1, with 10 nucleotides matching TRBD1. This CDR3 is 15 amino acids long. Germline V CDR1 and CDR2: SGDLS, YYNGEE. V was pared by 4 bases and J by 1 base, with 4 bases of the junction left unmatched. Here the CDR3 DNA reads TGTGCCAGCAGCCCACGACAGGGGGCGAACACTGAAGCTTTCTTT. Its protein product is CASSPRQGANTEAFF.

The chain employs TRBV12-3 or TRBV12-4 and TRBJ2-7; TRBD2 matches 14 bases. The CDR3 is made up of 14 amino acids. Trimming took 8 bases from V and 0 from J; bases not matched to a gene: 0. CDR3 in DNA: TGTGCCAGCGGGACTAGCGGGAGCTCCTACGAGCAGTACTTC. It translates to CASGTSGSSYEQYF.

This chain connects TRBV14 to TRBJ1-1, with D possibly TRBD1 on 5 matching bases. The CDR3 covers 15 residues. V gave up 4 bases and J gave up 3 bases, with 15 bases separating them. The germline gives CDR1 SGHDN, CDR2 FVKESK. The CDR3 region has the DNA TGTGCCAGCAGCCGAGGAGGGGCGGAGGACACTGAAGCTTTCTTT. Translation: CASSRGGAEDTEAFF.

This clonotype was seen many times. CDR3 region: CASSPGRTASPLHF. The CDR3, as DNA: TGCGCCAGCAGCCCCGGCCGGACAGCCTCACCCCTCCACTTT. The chain joins TRBV5-1 to TRBJ1-6; D possibly corresponds to TRBD1 (6 bases). The CDR3 length is 14 residues. CDR1 and CDR2 from the germline V gene are SGHRS and YFSETQ. Trimming removed 4 bases from V and 10 bases from J, with 15 bases in between.

The chain couples TRBV12-3 or TRBV12-4 to TRBJ2-2; D is unclear. There are 12 residues in the CDR3. V dropped 8 bases and J dropped 7 bases, with 11 bases sitting between them. For the CDR3, the DNA is TGTGCCAGCCGCCCATCAAACGGGGAGCTGTTTTTT. Translating gives CASRPSNGELFF.